Below, 21 T cell receptor beta chains from the same sample are listed, as sequenced in a study of blood T cell repertoires in COVID-19. The assay was immunoSEQ multiplex PCR, and TCRdb's table has in-frame clones only and misses some. Among more than 65,000 clones listed, 83% were seen once. The sample comprised peripheral blood. These receptors were collected from a man in his fifties with active COVID-19.

V gene TRBV24-1 combines with J gene TRBJ2-3, with 7 bases that match TRBD1. Germline V gene sequence: CDR1 KGHDR, CDR2 SFDVKD. This CDR3 region has 13 residues. With 7 bases clipped from V and 8 bases from J, the junction kept 8 bases outside the gene matches. CDR3 coding DNA: TGTGCCACCAGGGGGACAGACAAGATTACGCAGTATTTT. Residues: CATRGTDKITQYF.

V usage is TRBV9 and J usage is TRBJ2-1; tentative D call: TRBD1 (5 bases). CDR3 length: 14 amino acids. Germline values: CDR1 SGDLS, CDR2 YYNGEE. The ends were cut back, 0 bases at V and 6 bases at J, with 10 bases in the middle. The CDR3 sequence is CASSVDAGSNEQFF. Written as DNA, the CDR3 is TGTGCCAGCAGCGTAGATGCAGGGTCCAATGAGCAGTTCTTC.

V gene TRBV11-2 combines with J gene TRBJ1-3; the D gene is possibly TRBD1 (5 bases). Germline CDR1 SGHAT, CDR2 FQNNGV. Trimming took off 4 bases at V and 8 bases at J, with 15 bases between the two ends. This CDR3 has 14 residues. CDR3 sequence: CASSSTPQGYTIYF. Here the CDR3 DNA reads TGTGCCAGCAGCTCAACCCCGCAGGGATACACCATATATTTT.

This clone was observed once. V is TRBV5-4 and J is TRBJ2-7, with 7 bases aligning to TRBD2. Germline loops: CDR1 SGHNT, CDR2 YYREEE (reference sequence). Trimming cost V 1 base and J 2 bases; bases outside gene matches: 9. CDR3 length equals 16 residues. The CDR3 reads CASSLSVGTTPYEQYF. The CDR3 DNA reads TGTGCCAGCAGCTTGTCCGTCGGGACTACCCCCTACGAGCAGTACTTC.

CDR3 in DNA: TGTGCCAGCAGTTTAGGTCTCCGGGGGACCCAGTACTTC. Its protein is CASSLGLRGTQYF. The chain is built from TRBV28 and TRBJ2-5; TRBD2 might be the D (5 bases). CDR1 is MDHEN, CDR2 SYDVKM, per germline. This CDR3 is built from 13 residues. V was clipped by 2 bases and J by 7 bases, with 11 bases between them.

The chain employs TRBV7-2 and TRBJ2-2, with 13 bases matching TRBD2. Germline V gives CDR1 SGHTA, CDR2 FQGNSA. CDR3 length: 17 amino acids. Trimming removed 4 bases from V and 1 base from J; junction bases left unmatched: 3. The CDR3 DNA follows: TGTGCCAGCAGCTCCTGGACTAGCGGGGGGAACACCGGGGAGCTGTTTTTT. Translation gives CASSSWTSGGNTGELFF.

A single count supports this clone. CDR3 sequence: CASSTLAGERNEQFF. CDR3 sequence (DNA): TGTGCCAGCAGCACACTAGCGGGAGAACGTAATGAGCAGTTCTTC. This rearrangement joins TRBV5-5 to TRBJ2-1; the match to TRBD2 covers 11 bases. The CDR3 loop spans 15 amino acids. With V trimmed by 4 bases and J by 7 bases, 7 bases remained unmatched. Germline CDR1 SGHKS, CDR2 YYEKEE (reference sequence).

V is TRBV24-1 and J is TRBJ2-5; 8 bases match TRBD2. This CDR3 spans 15 amino acids. V dropped 4 bases and J dropped 1; count of bases not matched to a gene: 4. Germline CDR1 and CDR2: KGHDR and SFDVKD. CDR3 loop: CATSDPRGGQETQYF. The CDR3 bases are TGTGCCACCAGTGACCCTCGGGGGGGCCAAGAGACCCAGTACTTC.

The chain combines TRBV5-1 with TRBJ2-1; D gene ambiguous. The V gene lost 0 bases and the J gene lost 8 bases, with 12 bases spanning the gap. This CDR3 comprises 14 residues. CDR1 is SGHRS and CDR2 is YFSETQ in the germline V gene. The CDR3 spells CASSLASARDEQFF. DNA of the CDR3: TGCGCCAGCAGCTTGGCCTCCGCTCGAGATGAGCAGTTCTTC.

This clone has just one count. The chain carries TRBV5-1 and TRBJ1-1; possible D gene TRBD1, 5 bases. Germline CDR1 SGHRS, CDR2 YFSETQ. CDR3 length: 15 residues. The V end lost 2 bases, the J end lost 0 bases, and 11 bases lay between the germline ends. The DNA of the CDR3 is TGCGCCAGCAGCTTTCAGGGTGCTCTGAACACTGAAGCTTTCTTT. It specifies CASSFQGALNTEAFF.

This sequence joins TRBV5-1 and TRBJ2-7; tentative D call: TRBD2 (6 bases). Germline V CDR1 and CDR2: SGHRS, YFSETQ. Trimming removed 9 bases at V and 1 base at J, with 17 bases between. The length of the CDR3 is 14 residues. In DNA form, the CDR3 reads TGCGCCACCCGGAGTTACGGGGGTTCCTACGAGCAGTACTTC. It yields the protein CATRSYGGSYEQYF.

The rearrangement uses TRBV19 and TRBJ2-3; 8 bases fit TRBD2. V lost 5 bases to trimming and J lost 0 bases; unmatched junction nucleotides: 4. The CDR3 totals 15 residues. Per germline, CDR1 LNHDA and CDR2 SQIVND (reference sequence). CDR3 region: CASSVAGFSTDTQYF. The CDR3 DNA is TGTGCCAGTAGTGTAGCGGGATTTAGCACAGATACGCAGTATTTT.

The gene calls are TRBV2 and TRBJ2-3; 10 bases match TRBD2. Germline CDR1 SNHLY, CDR2 FYNNEI. The V gene end was trimmed by 10 bases and the J gene end by 2 bases; junction bases not matched to a gene: 6. The CDR3 length is 14 residues. The chain's CDR3 is CATQAGGITDTQYF. The CDR3 coding sequence is TGTGCCACCCAAGCGGGGGGGATCACAGATACGCAGTATTTT.

The chain has TRBV19 and TRBJ2-7; 12 bases map to TRBD1. Per the germline V gene, CDR1 is LNHDA and CDR2 is SQIVND (reference sequence). Germline trimming cut 7 bases from V and 4 bases from J; bases unmatched to any gene: 5. The length of the CDR3 is 14 residues. CDR3 amino acids: CASKKGQGAYEQYF. The DNA for the CDR3 is TGTGCCAGTAAAAAGGGACAGGGGGCTTACGAGCAGTACTTC.

The chain uses TRBV27 and TRBJ1-5; 7 bases align to TRBD1. Germline CDR1 reads MNHEY; CDR2 reads SMNVEV (reference sequence). V lost 5 bases to trimming and J lost 4 bases; unmatched junction nucleotides: 8. The CDR3 length is 15 residues. The CDR3 is CASSRTGTANQPQHF. Here the CDR3 DNA reads TGTGCCAGCAGTCGTACCGGGACAGCGAATCAGCCCCAGCATTTT.

This clone was detected only once. The chain combines TRBV6-5 with TRBJ2-5, with 8 bases matching TRBD1. This CDR3 has 15 amino acids. Trimming removed 4 bases from V and 4 bases from J; junction bases left unmatched: 8. Germline loops: CDR1 MNHEY, CDR2 SVGAGI. The DNA of the CDR3 is TGTGCCAGCAGTTTTCGACAGGGGTATAGAGAGACCCAGTACTTC. This codes for CASSFRQGYRETQYF.

This rearrangement joins TRBV5-1 to TRBJ2-5, with 7 nucleotides matching TRBD1. Per the germline V gene, CDR1 is SGHRS and CDR2 is YFSETQ. The CDR3 length is 14 residues. The junction had 4 bases not matched to a gene; V was cut back by 1 base and J by 4 bases. The DNA for the CDR3 is TGCGCCAGCAGCTTGCAGGGGGTCGGAGAGACCCAGTACTTC. Translation gives CASSLQGVGETQYF.

This clone has a handful of counts. The chain links TRBV7-9 to TRBJ2-7, with TRBD2 as a possible D gene (7 bases). Germline lookup yields CDR1 SEHNR and CDR2 FQNEAQ (reference sequence). The CDR3 contains 13 residues. V lost 5 bases and J 6 bases, leaving 14 bases between the germline ends. CDR3 in amino acids: CASSPLGGGEQYF. The CDR3 nucleotides are TGTGCCAGCAGCCCCCTAGGGGGGGGCGAGCAGTACTTC.

This clone has only a few counts. This rearrangement joins TRBV5-1 to TRBJ2-7; 9 bases align to TRBD1. The CDR3 is 15 residues long. Trimming took 0 bases from V and 7 from J; bases not matched to a gene: 8. The V gene's germline CDR1 is SGHRS and CDR2 YFSETQ. The CDR3 nucleotides read TGCGCCAGCAGCTTGGATGGGACAGGGTCGAGGGAGCAGTACTTC. Amino acids: CASSLDGTGSREQYF.

This chain uses TRBV5-1 with TRBJ1-6, with 10 bases identical to TRBD1. J gave up 6 bases and V 4 bases, and 7 bases lay outside the gene matches. Looked up from germline, CDR1 is SGHRS and CDR2 is YFSETQ. The CDR3 loop spans 16 amino acids. DNA for the CDR3: TGCGCCAGCAGCCCCCGACAGGGGGCGGGTAATTCACCCCTCCACTTT. It is translated as CASSPRQGAGNSPLHF.

CDR3: CASRDSASGQFF. The CDR3 bases are TGTGCCAGCCGGGACAGCGCATCGGGGCAGTTCTTC. The chain recombines TRBV7-8 with TRBJ2-1, with 7 bases that match TRBD1. Trimming cost V 8 bases and J 12 bases; bases outside gene matches: 10. The CDR3 consists of 12 residues. Per germline, CDR1 SGHVS and CDR2 FQNEAQ.